The 18 T cell receptor beta chains given below trace back to one sample, sequenced in a study of shared clonotypes between healthy human individuals. Only in-frame clones appear in the TCRdb table, and some are missing; sequencing was by immunoSEQ multiplex PCR. The sample has fewer than 500,000 clones; nearly 80% are singletons. Sequencing input: PBMCs. The receptors originated from a woman aged 40 to 49 in good health. Some clones in this sample may be carry-over from other donors' samples.

V usage is TRBV19 and J usage is TRBJ1-4; D is ambiguous. Trimming removed 3 bases from V and 0 bases from J, with 11 bases in between. Germline V gene lookup returns CDR1 LNHDA and CDR2 SQIVND (reference sequence). The CDR3 is 16 amino acids. CDR3 in amino acids: CASSMAGGTTNEKLFF. The CDR3 DNA follows: TGTGCCAGTAGTATGGCCGGAGGGACAACTAATGAAAAACTGTTTTTT.

V usage is TRBV7-8 and J usage is TRBJ2-1; 8 nucleotides agree with TRBD2. There are 14 residues in the CDR3. Trimming took 2 bases from V and 6 from J; bases not matched to a gene: 3. Germline V CDR1 and CDR2: SGHVS, FQNEAQ. The CDR3 sequence: CASSLSGSLNEQFF. DNA for the CDR3: TGTGCCAGCAGCTTAAGCGGGAGTCTCAATGAGCAGTTCTTC.

As to this clone: This specimen includes other DNA sequences encoding the same CDR3. The rearrangement links TRBV6-6 to TRBJ2-3; D ambiguous. The V gene lost 0 bases and the J gene lost 5 bases, with 0 bases spanning the gap. Germline loops: CDR1 MNHNY, CDR2 SVGAGI (reference sequence). CDR3 length equals 11 residues. CDR3 coding DNA: TGTGCCAGCAGTTACTCAGATACGCAGTATTTT. Residues: CASSYSDTQYF.

The chain combines TRBV15 with TRBJ2-7; D perhaps matches TRBD2 (6 bases). Germline V gene sequence: CDR1 LNHNV, CDR2 YYDKDF (reference sequence). V lost 0 bases to trimming and J lost 2 bases, with 11 bases between them. The CDR3 has 15 residues. The CDR3 DNA sequence: TGTGCCACCAGCAGAGATACGGGCGGGGCCTACGAGCAGTACTTC. This translates into CATSRDTGGAYEQYF.

This chain connects TRBV7-2 to TRBJ2-3; 7 bases line up with TRBD2. Germline loops: CDR1 SGHTA, CDR2 FQGNSA. CDR3 length equals 15 residues. Trimming at V came to 1 base and at J to 6 bases, leaving 7 bases not matched to a gene. The CDR3 region is CASSLVGGEGDTQYF. The CDR3 nucleotides read TGTGCCAGCAGCTTAGTTGGAGGGGAGGGGGATACGCAGTATTTT.

Only one count was recorded for this clone. This chain uses TRBV6-1 with TRBJ1-1, with D uncertain. Per the germline V gene, CDR1 is MNHNS and CDR2 is SASEGT. The CDR3 has 13 amino acids. V shed 6 bases and J shed 5 bases, with 13 bases lying between them. The CDR3 protein is CASRGWANTEAFF. The DNA for the CDR3 is TGTGCCAGCAGGGGCTGGGCTAATACTGAAGCTTTCTTT.

The genes are TRBV6-6 and TRBJ1-4; D not resolved. Per the germline V gene, CDR1 is MNHNY and CDR2 is SVGAGI (reference sequence). The CDR3 contains 15 residues. Deletions cut 7 bases from V and 8 bases from J, with 20 bases between. Written as DNA, the CDR3 is TGTGCCAGCACCCCCCCGGGTATTTTGGGCGAAAAACTGTTTTTT. This encodes CASTPPGILGEKLFF.

For this clone: A much bigger clone sits one base away, suggesting this may be a read error. The V call is TRBV11-2, the J call TRBJ2-1; no reliable D call. Germline assignment: CDR1 SGHAT and CDR2 FQNNGV. The CDR3 loop spans 13 amino acids. Trimming removed 1 base from V and 5 bases from J, with 6 bases in between. The CDR3: CASSLGANNEQFF. In nucleotides, the CDR3 is TGTGCCAGCAGCTTAGGTGCCAACAATGAGCAGTTCTTC.

The chain uses TRBV7-3 and TRBJ1-1; D uncertain. The CDR3 runs to 15 residues. Germline V CDR1 and CDR2: SGHTA, FQGTGA. Trimming cost V 2 bases and J 4 bases, with 14 bases left between them. CDR3 sequence reads: CASSLSVRAGTEAFF. The CDR3 nucleotides are TGTGCCAGCAGCTTATCAGTACGGGCGGGCACTGAAGCTTTCTTT.

This sequence joins TRBV5-1 and TRBJ2-5; TRBD1 is a possible D gene (5 bases). With the DNA end fitting TRBJ2-7 better, the J assignment may be wrong. The CDR3 totals 13 residues. Germline V gene lookup returns CDR1 SGHRS and CDR2 YFSETQ. As DNA, the CDR3 is TGCGCCAGCAGCTTGAGGCAGGGTAGCGAGCAGTACTTC. Residues: CASSLRQGSEQYF.

This clone was recorded once. The sample has other DNA sequences that encode this CDR3 too. This chain uses TRBV28 with TRBJ1-4; D is unresolved. The germline V gene encodes CDR1 MDHEN and CDR2 SYDVKM. The germline V and J ends were trimmed by 2 bases and 8 bases, with 6 bases remaining between them. The CDR3 loop spans 12 amino acids. CDR3 region: CASSLGYEKLFF. Written as DNA, the CDR3 is TGTGCCAGCAGTTTAGGGTACGAAAAACTGTTTTTT.

This clone showed up just a few times. This chain uses TRBV28 with TRBJ2-7; D is possibly TRBD1 (5 bases). The CDR3 covers 13 residues. The V gene's germline CDR1 is MDHEN and CDR2 SYDVKM. Trimming took off 6 bases at V and 5 bases at J, with 14 bases between the two ends. CDR3: CASSLGRANEQYF. The CDR3 nucleotides read TGTGCCAGCAGCCTGGGCAGGGCCAACGAGCAGTACTTC.

The rearrangement links TRBV28 to TRBJ1-4, with TRBD1 matching over 7 bases. The CDR3 is made up of 16 amino acids. Germline V gene data show CDR1 as MDHEN and CDR2 as SYDVKM. V dropped 6 bases and J dropped 0; count of bases not matched to a gene: 7. In nucleotides, the CDR3 is TGTGCCAGCAGGGACAGGAACGTTGCAACTAATGAAAAACTGTTTTTT. Translation gives CASRDRNVATNEKLFF.

This clone was counted once. The J gene is TRBJ2-1, the V gene TRBV6-1, with D unresolved. Germline-derived CDR1 and CDR2 are MNHNS and SASEGT. V gave up 4 bases and J gave up 3 bases, with 13 bases separating them. This CDR3 comprises 15 residues. CDR3 sequence (DNA): TGTGCCAGCAGTGCGTCTAGGGCCTACTACAATGAGCAGTTCTTC. Residues: CASSASRAYYNEQFF.

V usage is TRBV15 and J usage is TRBJ2-3; 8 positions agree with TRBD1. There are 15 residues in the CDR3. CDR1 is LNHNV, CDR2 YYDKDF, per germline (reference sequence). V was pared by 4 bases and J by 0 bases, with 3 bases of the junction left unmatched. The CDR3 DNA reads TGTGCCACCAGCAACGGACAGGGCAGCACAGATACGCAGTATTTT. Amino acid sequence: CATSNGQGSTDTQYF.

This chain uses TRBV6-6 with TRBJ2-3; D gene uncertain. The CDR3 totals 15 residues. Germline V CDR1 and CDR2: MNHNY, SVGAGI (reference sequence). V lost 0 bases and J lost 2, with 9 bases in between. DNA for the CDR3: TGTGCCAGCAGTTACTCGATACAGATCACAGATACGCAGTATTTT. Translated: CASSYSIQITDTQYF.

Concerning this clone itself: This CDR3 is also generated by other DNA sequences in the sample. The chain combines TRBV6-5 with TRBJ1-5, with a possible D match to TRBD1 (5 bases). The CDR3 sequence is 13 residues long. Trimming removed 2 bases from V and 4 bases from J, with 6 bases in between. Germline V lookup: CDR1 MNHEY, CDR2 SVGAGI. The CDR3 bases are TGTGCCAGCAGTTACGGGGGTAATCAGCCCCAGCATTTT. Translating gives CASSYGGNQPQHF.

The rearrangement uses TRBV2 and TRBJ1-2, with a possible D match to TRBD1 (6 bases). Between the trimmed V and J ends, which lost 4 bases and 5 bases, there was a span of 11 bases. Germline V gene sequence: CDR1 SNHLY, CDR2 FYNNEI. The CDR3 contains 13 residues. The CDR3 sequence is CASSGPGVYGYTF. The DNA of the CDR3 is TGTGCCAGCAGTGGACCAGGGGTGTATGGCTACACCTTC.